Detailed here is one T cell receptor (beta chain). This entry comes from a study of blood T cell repertoires in COVID-19. Study-level information: Samples came from the United States, Italy and Spain, spanning acute and convalescent COVID-19. From T cells, B-cell-depleted T cells, or PBMCs came the material, which was cDNA or gDNA.

The CDR3 runs to 17 residues. V was clipped by 5 bases and J by 0 bases; unmatched bases: 10. Germline lookup yields CDR1 SGHAT and CDR2 FQNNGV. Original data processing: Amplifying reference gene primers gave estimates of nucleated cell counts. Sequencing was performed with immunoSEQ multiplex PCR; in TCRdb, only in-frame clones are kept and a portion is missing. The DNA was the basis for D and trimming; V, J and clone size are from that table. The data show some 210,000 clones, around 82% seen once. Sample: peripheral blood. The clonotype comes from a middle-aged man with active or convalescent COVID-19. The rearrangement joins TRBV11-2 to TRBJ1-1; TRBD1 matches at 9 bases. CDR3 sequence (DNA): TGTGCCAGCAGCATCACAGGGGGCAGTTTCATGAACACTGAAGCTTTCTTT. Protein sequence: CASSITGGSFMNTEAFF.